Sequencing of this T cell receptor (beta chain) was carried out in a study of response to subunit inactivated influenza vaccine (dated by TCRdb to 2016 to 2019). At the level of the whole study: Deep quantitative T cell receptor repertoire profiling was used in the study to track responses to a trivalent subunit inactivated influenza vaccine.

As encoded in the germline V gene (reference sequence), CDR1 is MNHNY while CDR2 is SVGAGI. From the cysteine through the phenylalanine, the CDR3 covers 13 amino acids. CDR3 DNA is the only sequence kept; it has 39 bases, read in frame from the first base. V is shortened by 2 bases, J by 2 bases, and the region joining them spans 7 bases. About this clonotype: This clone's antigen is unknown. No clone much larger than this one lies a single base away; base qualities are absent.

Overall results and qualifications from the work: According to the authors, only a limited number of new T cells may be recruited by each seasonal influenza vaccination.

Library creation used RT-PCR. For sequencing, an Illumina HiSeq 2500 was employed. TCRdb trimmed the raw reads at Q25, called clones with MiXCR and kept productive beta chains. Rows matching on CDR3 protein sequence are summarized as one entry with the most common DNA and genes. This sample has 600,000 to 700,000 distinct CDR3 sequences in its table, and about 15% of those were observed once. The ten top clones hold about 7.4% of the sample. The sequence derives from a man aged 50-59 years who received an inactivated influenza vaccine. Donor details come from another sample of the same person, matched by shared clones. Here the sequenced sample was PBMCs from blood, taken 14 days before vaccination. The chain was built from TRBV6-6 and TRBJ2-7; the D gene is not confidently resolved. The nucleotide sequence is TGTGCCAGCAGTTACGACGCCACCTACGAGCAGTACTTC. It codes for CASSYDATYEQYF.